The 32 T cell receptor beta chains presented below share a single source sample, sequenced in a study of cytomegalovirus exposure and HLA in healthy donors. Primers for the PCR totalled 60 Vbeta and 13 Jbeta. The method was immunoSEQ multiplex PCR; TCRdb's version includes in-frame clones alone and lacks a portion of them. The sample records tens of thousands of clones, around 81% being singletons. The sample was PBMCs. These receptors were taken from a male donor in good health and CMV-seronegative.

The rearrangement links TRBV9 to TRBJ1-1, with D perhaps matching TRBD1 (5 bases). Germline CDR1 is SGDLS and CDR2 is YYNGEE. This CDR3 has 14 residues. The V end lost 1 base, the J end lost 11 bases, and 18 bases lay between the germline ends. The CDR3 sequence: CASSVQTASERAFF. The CDR3, as DNA: TGTGCCAGCAGCGTACAGACAGCTTCAGAGCGCGCTTTCTTT.

The rearrangement joins TRBV5-6 to TRBJ2-7; 9 bases align to TRBD1. Germline assignment: CDR1 SGHDT and CDR2 YYEEEE. This CDR3 comprises 14 residues. The V segment lost 6 bases and the J segment 2 bases; nucleotides outside the gene matches: 6. CDR3 nucleotides: TGTGCCAGCAAACGGACAGGGGAAACCTACGAGCAGTACTTC. Its protein product is CASKRTGETYEQYF.

The V gene is TRBV7-2, the J gene TRBJ2-3, with 11 bases aligning to TRBD1. V lost 5 bases and J lost 0; bases outside the gene matches: 10. Looked up from germline, CDR1 is SGHTA and CDR2 is FQGNSA. The CDR3 has 18 amino acids. The CDR3 protein is CASSHRTGGISSTDTQYF. The CDR3 nucleotides read TGTGCCAGCAGCCACCGGACAGGGGGCATATCCAGCACAGATACGCAGTATTTT. Using reference TRBV7-2 and TRBJ2-3 for the parts outside the CDR3, the full variable domain is GAGVSQSPSNKVTEKGKDVELRCDPISGHTALYWYRQSLGQGLEFLIYFQGNSAPDKSGLPSDRFSAERTGGSVSTLTIQRTQQEDSAVYLCASSHRTGGISSTDTQYFGPGTRLTVL.

CDR3 amino acids: CASSSGFLSDTEAFF. CDR3 coding DNA: TGTGCCAGCAGTTCAGGGTTTCTGTCGGACACTGAAGCTTTCTTT. The chain combines TRBV6-1 with TRBJ1-1, with a possible D match to TRBD1 (5 bases). There are 15 residues in the CDR3. The V end was cut by 5 bases, the J end by 3 bases, with 16 bases between. Looked up from germline, CDR1 is MNHNS and CDR2 is SASEGT.

This clone was detected a few times. The chain recombines TRBV19 with TRBJ1-5; 8 bases are a match to TRBD1. There are 15 residues in the CDR3. J lost 0 bases, V lost 7 bases, and 5 bases had no gene match. The germline V gene encodes CDR1 LNHDA and CDR2 SQIVND (reference sequence). CDR3 sequence reads: CASTRTGYSNQPQHF. The CDR3 DNA follows: TGTGCCAGTACCCGGACAGGGTATAGCAATCAGCCCCAGCATTTT.

The V gene is TRBV30, the J gene TRBJ2-2, with a tentative D call TRBD1 (5 bases). Trimming shortened V by 0 bases and J by 2 bases, and 10 bases separated the two germline ends. The CDR3 loop spans 15 amino acids. CDR1 is GTSNPN, CDR2 SVGIG, per germline (reference sequence). CDR3 amino acids: CAWSVPGFNTGELFF. The CDR3, as DNA: TGTGCCTGGAGTGTACCAGGGTTTAACACCGGGGAGCTGTTTTTT.

V and J are TRBV11-3 and TRBJ1-6; tentative D call: TRBD1 (5 bases). V lost 0 bases and J lost 9, with 12 bases in between. Germline values: CDR1 SGHNT, CDR2 YENEEA. The CDR3 consists of 15 residues. The CDR3 DNA reads TGTGCCAGCAGCTTAGAGGGGGGAAATGGTTCACCCCTCCACTTT. It yields the protein CASSLEGGNGSPLHF.

The chain is built from TRBV7-2 and TRBJ2-5; D gene unclear. Deletions cut 0 bases from V and 1 base from J, with 3 bases between. The CDR3 has 13 amino acids. CDR1 SGHTA and CDR2 FQGNSA come from the germline V gene. Here the CDR3 DNA reads TGTGCCAGCAGCTTAGCGGCCCAAGAGACCCAGTACTTC. This codes for CASSLAAQETQYF.

The rearrangement joins TRBV2 to TRBJ2-7, with D unresolved. V was pared by 1 base and J by 1 base, with 5 bases between. This CDR3 has 13 residues. Germline values: CDR1 SNHLY, CDR2 FYNNEI. The CDR3 DNA reads TGTGCCAGCAGTGAAGATCAATCCTACGAGCAGTACTTC. Translation gives CASSEDQSYEQYF.

This clone was detected only a few times. The J gene is TRBJ1-4, the V gene TRBV27; 11 bases map to TRBD1. This CDR3 contains 18 residues. V dropped 0 bases and J dropped 8; count of bases not matched to a gene: 11. Germline V gene data show CDR1 as MNHEY and CDR2 as SMNVEV (reference sequence). The DNA for the CDR3 is TGTGCCAGCAGTTTATCAATCGTAGAGCGGGACAGGGGGGAAAAACTGTTTTTT. It translates to CASSLSIVERDRGEKLFF.

This clone was seen just once. The V and J genes are TRBV4-3 and TRBJ1-1, with TRBD1 matching 9 bases. This CDR3 contains 15 residues. Germline loops: CDR1 LGHNA, CDR2 YSLEER. V trimming: 0 bases; J trimming: 8 bases; junction bases outside the gene matches: 7. The CDR3 DNA is TGCGCCAGCAGCCAAGAGATGGGACAGGGCCGGGAAGCTTTCTTT. It codes for CASSQEMGQGREAFF.

The chain employs TRBV10-3 and TRBJ1-1, with TRBD1 matching 8 bases. CDR3 length equals 15 residues. The germline V gene has CDR1 ENHRY and CDR2 SYGVKD. Trimming cost V 11 bases and J 1 base; bases outside gene matches: 12. The CDR3 loop reads CAATGEMRWNTEAFF. CDR3 sequence (DNA): TGTGCCGCGACAGGGGAAATGAGGTGGAACACTGAAGCTTTCTTT.

This chain connects TRBV5-6 to TRBJ1-5; maybe TRBD1 (6 bases). This CDR3 spans 14 amino acids. The germline V gene encodes CDR1 SGHDT and CDR2 YYEEEE. V lost 4 bases, J lost 10 bases, and 18 bases lay in between. The CDR3, as DNA: TGTGCCAGCAGCGTAGGACAGACTAATGAACCCCAGCATTTT. Its translation is CASSVGQTNEPQHF.

The chain links TRBV7-2 to TRBJ1-6; a possible D gene is TRBD1 (5 bases). From germline, CDR1 is SGHTA and CDR2 FQGNSA. Trimming removed 5 bases at V and 5 bases at J, with 13 bases between. There are 15 residues in the CDR3. As DNA, the CDR3 is TGTGCCAGCAGCAGGCAGGGTGTCCATAATTCACCCCTCCACTTT. Protein sequence: CASSRQGVHNSPLHF.

The J gene is TRBJ2-1, the V gene TRBV5-6; TRBD2 agrees at 7 bases. This CDR3 has 18 amino acids. V gave up 0 bases and J gave up 0 bases; unmatched junction bases: 9. Germline assignment: CDR1 SGHDT and CDR2 YYEEEE. Here the CDR3 DNA reads TGTGCCAGCAGCTTGGCGGGGGGTGGGGAAAGCTCCTACAATGAGCAGTTCTTC. It is translated as CASSLAGGGESSYNEQFF.

This clone showed up just a few times. The chain joins TRBV19 to TRBJ2-4; TRBD2 aligns across 13 bases. The ends lost 5 bases at V and 5 bases at J; junction bases unmatched: 6. The CDR3 length is 16 residues. The germline gives CDR1 LNHDA, CDR2 SQIVND (reference sequence). The CDR3 loop is CASSSPGLAGQNIQYF. CDR3 coding DNA: TGTGCCAGTAGTTCACCGGGACTAGCGGGGCAAAACATTCAGTACTTC.

V is TRBV18 and J is TRBJ2-7; D is perhaps TRBD1 (5 bases). Germline loops: CDR1 KGHSH, CDR2 LQKENI. The CDR3 has 13 residues. V was pared by 2 bases and J by 5 bases, with 10 bases between. The CDR3 bases are TGTGCCAGCTCACCATTGGGGCGCGACGAGCAGTACTTC. It codes for CASSPLGRDEQYF.

This chain links TRBV18 with TRBJ2-2, with TRBD2 as a possible D gene (6 bases). Germline V CDR1 and CDR2: KGHSH, LQKENI. The CDR3 is 15 residues long. The V end lost 2 bases, the J end lost 2 bases, and 9 bases lay between the germline ends. Written as DNA, the CDR3 is TGTGCCAGCTCACCAGGGGGGATTAACACCGGGGAGCTGTTTTTT. This sequence encodes CASSPGGINTGELFF.

This clone was recorded once. The chain has TRBV19 and TRBJ2-3, with D tentatively TRBD1 (6 bases). The CDR3 is 15 residues long. Per germline, CDR1 LNHDA and CDR2 SQIVND (reference sequence). Trimming took 5 bases from V and 4 from J, leaving 16 bases between them. CDR3 coding DNA: TGTGCCAGTAGTGATACAGGGTTGGCTGCAGATACGCAGTATTTT. Protein sequence: CASSDTGLAADTQYF.

The V call is TRBV15, the J call TRBJ2-2; 7 bases are a match to TRBD1. After removal of 5 bases from V and 0 bases from J, the junction contained 6 bases not matched to a gene. CDR1 and CDR2 from the germline V gene are LNHNV and YYDKDF (reference sequence). The CDR3 contains 16 residues. DNA of the CDR3: TGTGCCACCAGCTCGAGCAGGGGGACGAACACCGGGGAGCTGTTTTTT. Translated: CATSSSRGTNTGELFF. The full variable domain, completed using reference TRBV15 and TRBJ2-2, is DAMVIQNPRYQVTQFGKPVTLSCSQTLNHNVMYWYQQKSSQAPKLLFHYYDKDFNNEADTPDNFQSRRPNTSFCFLDIRSPGLGDTAMYLCATSSSRGTNTGELFFGEGSRLTVL.

This chain uses TRBV19 with TRBJ2-5, with 8 nucleotides matching TRBD2. The CDR3 sequence is 13 residues long. After removal of 0 bases from V and 11 bases from J, the junction contained 5 bases not matched to a gene. Germline V gene lookup returns CDR1 LNHDA and CDR2 SQIVND (reference sequence). The CDR3 region is CASSIDGGASQYF. The CDR3 nucleotides read TGTGCCAGTAGTATAGACGGGGGGGCCTCTCAGTACTTC.

V usage is TRBV19 and J usage is TRBJ1-2; D is ambiguous. V shed 7 bases and J shed 4 bases, with 13 bases lying between them. Per the germline V gene, CDR1 is LNHDA and CDR2 is SQIVND (reference sequence). The CDR3 contains 13 residues. CDR3 in amino acids: CASTPPGPYGYTF. CDR3 DNA: TGTGCCAGTACCCCCCCGGGTCCCTATGGCTACACCTTC.

The chain couples TRBV6-5 to TRBJ2-7, with TRBD1 matching over 9 bases. The ends lost 2 bases at V and 2 bases at J; junction bases unmatched: 1. The germline gives CDR1 MNHEY, CDR2 SVGAGI. The CDR3 has 14 residues. The CDR3 DNA is TGTGCCAGCAGTTACCGGGACAGGGCCTACGAGCAGTACTTC. Amino acids: CASSYRDRAYEQYF.

The chain recombines TRBV10-2 with TRBJ2-7, with 9 bases that match TRBD1. Germline lookup yields CDR1 WSHSY and CDR2 SAAADI. This CDR3 spans 15 amino acids. The V segment lost 6 bases and the J segment 1 base; nucleotides outside the gene matches: 7. CDR3 nucleotide sequence: TGCGCCAGCAGAGAGACAGGGGGACTTTCCTACGAGCAGTACTTC. It yields the protein CASRETGGLSYEQYF.

Only a few counts were recorded for this clone. This chain joins TRBV6-6 and TRBJ1-1; D might be TRBD1 (6 bases). V dropped 5 bases and J dropped 6 bases, with 13 bases sitting between them. There are 13 residues in the CDR3. Germline values: CDR1 MNHNY, CDR2 SVGAGI (reference sequence). The CDR3 spells CASSDQGRAEAFF. CDR3 sequence (DNA): TGTGCCAGCAGTGACCAGGGGAGGGCTGAAGCTTTCTTT.

The CDR3 nucleotides are TGTGCCAGCAGCTTGGTTTCCAGCGAGGAGGGTAGGGATACGCAGTATTTT. Protein sequence: CASSLVSSEEGRDTQYF. V is TRBV7-9 and J is TRBJ2-3; TRBD2 is a possible D gene (6 bases). CDR3 length: 17 residues. Germline V gene data show CDR1 as SEHNR and CDR2 as FQNEAQ (reference sequence). Trimming took off 3 bases at V and 6 bases at J, with 22 bases between the two ends.

This clone showed up just a few times. The J gene is TRBJ2-2, the V gene TRBV11-2; 8 nucleotides match TRBD2. The germline V gene has CDR1 SGHAT and CDR2 FQNNGV. This CDR3 is built from 16 residues. V was clipped by 5 bases and J by 1 base; unmatched bases: 6. CDR3: CASSPRTSLNTGELFF. The CDR3 DNA reads TGTGCCAGCAGCCCAAGGACTAGCCTGAACACCGGGGAGCTGTTTTTT. Looking up the rest from reference TRBV11-2 and TRBJ2-2 gives the full variable domain: EAGVAQSPRYKIIEKRQSVAFWCNPISGHATLYWYQQILGQGPKLLIQFQNNGVVDDSQLPKDRFSAERLKGVDSTLKIQPAKLEDSAVYLCASSPRTSLNTGELFFGEGSRLTVL.

The V call is TRBV7-3, the J call TRBJ2-2; no clear D gene. The CDR3 sequence is 12 residues long. Trimming took off 5 bases at V and 2 bases at J, with 3 bases between the two ends. In germline, CDR1 is SGHTA, CDR2 FQGTGA. For the CDR3, the DNA is TGTGCCAGCAGCCTCAACACCGGGGAGCTGTTTTTT. Its translation is CASSLNTGELFF.

This clone was seen only a few times. The genes are TRBV6-1 and TRBJ1-3, with a possible D match to TRBD1 (5 bases). The CDR3 is made up of 15 amino acids. Germline CDR1 MNHNS, CDR2 SASEGT. V shed 6 bases and J shed 2 bases, with 14 bases lying between them. DNA of the CDR3: TGTGCCAGCAGGCTCGCCCCGGGGGCTGGAAACACCATATATTTT. Translation: CASRLAPGAGNTIYF.

The chain links TRBV7-2 to TRBJ2-1, with D possibly being TRBD2 (5 bases). V was cut by 6 bases and J by 7 bases, with 19 bases left in between. The CDR3 runs 15 residues. CDR1 is SGHTA and CDR2 is FQGNSA in the germline V gene. As DNA, the CDR3 is TGTGCCAGCAGAGACGGACTGGCCCTCGGGAATGAGCAGTTCTTC. Protein product: CASRDGLALGNEQFF.

This clone occurred once. The rearrangement links TRBV7-2 to TRBJ2-1, with TRBD2 identical over 8 bases. The CDR3 runs to 13 residues. Trimming at V came to 9 bases and at J to 3 bases, leaving 4 bases not matched to a gene. Germline V CDR1 and CDR2: SGHTA, FQGNSA. The CDR3 sequence: CASAGGLYNEQFF. The CDR3 DNA reads as TGTGCCAGTGCGGGGGGCCTCTACAATGAGCAGTTCTTC.

The V call is TRBV5-6, the J call TRBJ2-3; D is perhaps TRBD1 (5 bases). CDR1 and CDR2 (germline): SGHDT, YYEEEE. V lost 3 bases to trimming and J lost 4 bases, with 9 bases between them. This CDR3 region has 13 residues. CDR3 sequence (DNA): TGTGCCAGCAGCTGGGGCAGCCCAGATACGCAGTATTTT. Its translation: CASSWGSPDTQYF. The full variable domain, in which reference TRBV5-6 and TRBJ2-3 provide the parts outside the CDR3, is DAGVTQSPTHLIKTRGQQVTLRCSPKSGHDTVSWYQQALGQGPQFIFQYYEEEERQRGNFPDRFSGHQFPNYSSELNVNALLLGDSALYLCASSWGSPDTQYFGPGTRLTVL.